This T cell receptor (beta chain) was retrieved from a study of blood T cell repertoires in COVID-19 (dated by TCRdb to 2020 to 2021). Concerning the study at large: Samples from collaborators originated in the United States, Italy and Spain and spanned both the acute and convalescent phases of COVID-19. The material from the prospective study consisted of cDNA or gDNA derived from T cells, B-cell-depleted T cells, or PBMCs. Subjects who had been exposed to COVID-19, were actively infected with it, or had recovered from it provided the deeply sampled blood TCRbeta repertoires that made up the dataset. The repertoires were released in a freely available public database intended as a resource for research on the immune response to SARS-CoV-2. Samples came from the ongoing ImmuneRACE study (first 160 participants) plus 1,254 subjects from 6 global collaborators. The sample metadata nearly always contained a de-identified subject ID, COVID-19 status, age in years and sex. Where available, HLA class I and class II types were obtained from metadata supplied by the sample provider rather than from assay-based typing. Summary of the overall study and its limitations: The amount of clinical and demographic metadata varied by source and participant and was provided uncurated.

The collaborating institutions used their own protocols to collect whole blood in K2EDTA tubes. Collaborator samples were shipped for TCRbeta analysis as frozen whole blood, isolated PBMCs, or DNA extracted from either sample type. Points on this clone: There is no known antigen for this receptor. There are no base qualities to consult, and no much larger clone falls within one base.

The germline V gene (reference sequence) sets CDR1 to MNHEY and CDR2 to SMNVEV. The germline V end is reduced by 6 bases and the J end by 4 bases; junction bases left unmatched: 5. The CDR3 goes from the cysteine to the phenylalanine over 13 residues. The sequence is cut down to CDR3 DNA, 39 bases in frame from base 1. The immunoSEQ Assay, a bias-controlled multiplex PCR, was used to amplify TCRbeta CDR3 regions from genomic DNA. The study's processing was this. The number of nucleated cells in each sample was estimated from the amplification of reference gene primers within the assay. To quantify the absolute abundance of each unique TCRbeta CDR3 rearrangement, sequence reads were collapsed and filtered. For each sample, productive Simpson clonality was calculated as the square root of Simpson's diversity index over productive rearrangements. Here the immuneACCESS table is served through TCRdb, limited to in-frame sequences with V and J called. Missing clones are a known gap in these copies; in checked studies unresolved V genes cover under half, and the rest lacks a known reason. Clone size and the V and J calls come from that table; the DNA yielded D and trimming. This sample is represented by some 100,000 clones; 70% to 90% of them were singletons. Approximately 8.7% of the sample lies in the top ten.

This receptor chain uses TRBV27 and TRBJ2-7; the junction holds 8 bases that match TRBD1. The sequence was obtained from a woman in her sixties or seventies with acute or convalescent COVID-19. The sample comprised peripheral blood. The nucleotides are TGTGCCAGCAGAAGACAGGGGTCATACGAGCAGTACTTC. It is translated as CASRRQGSYEQYF.